This section outlines one TCR beta chain sequence together with its context. This entry belongs to a study of blood T cell repertoires in COVID-19. Background on the study: Acute and convalescent COVID-19 specimens originated in the United States, Italy and Spain. The cDNA or gDNA used as material had been derived from T cells, B-cell-depleted T cells, or PBMCs.

Per the original methods: Quantification of nucleated cells was approximated via reference gene primer amplification. Libraries were prepared by immunoSEQ multiplex PCR; TCRdb keeps only in-frame clonotypes and omits some of them. V, J and clone size reflect that table, while D and trimming were determined from the DNA. The sample yields 110,000 to 150,000 clones, about four fifths seen once. Sequencing input: peripheral blood. This receptor was taken from a man aged 65 to 79 who had recovered from COVID-19.

The CDR3 nucleotides read TGTGCCAGCGGGAGATCCTACGAGCAGTACTTC. Protein product: CASGRSYEQYF. This chain connects TRBV27 to TRBJ2-7; tentatively, D is TRBD2 (5 bases). This CDR3 has 11 residues. Trimming pared 8 bases from V and 1 base from J, leaving 6 bases between. In germline, CDR1 is MNHEY, CDR2 SMNVEV (reference sequence).